One and the same sample provided the 12 T cell receptor beta chains below, sequenced in a study of siplizumab effects on memory and regulatory T cells. TCRdb's copy holds only in-frame clones and misses some; the assay was immunoSEQ multiplex PCR. There are 100,000 or so clones in the sample; roughly nine tenths occur only once, and around 1.1% lies in the top ten. The specimen was CD4+ T cells sorted from blood. The origin of the receptors is a human donor in good health.

This chain connects TRBV13 to TRBJ2-1; 11 bases line up with TRBD1. Germline lookup yields CDR1 PRHDT and CDR2 FYEKMQ (reference sequence). The V and J ends lost 5 bases and 7 bases, in that order; junction bases with no gene match: 16. The CDR3 runs 18 residues. The CDR3: CASSNPGSGTGGRNEQFF. The CDR3 DNA follows: TGTGCCAGCAGCAACCCGGGGTCCGGGACAGGGGGGAGAAATGAGCAGTTCTTC.

The chain joins TRBV7-2 to TRBJ2-3; TRBD2 agrees at 10 bases. Germline CDR1 SGHTA, CDR2 FQGNSA. V trimming: 3 bases; J trimming: 4 bases; junction bases outside the gene matches: 1. The CDR3 runs 14 residues. The CDR3 region has the DNA TGTGCCAGCAGCTTGACTAGCGGGCCAGATACGCAGTATTTT. Translated, it gives CASSLTSGPDTQYF.

The chain uses TRBV5-1 and TRBJ2-7, with D perhaps TRBD2 (6 bases). Per germline, CDR1 SGHRS and CDR2 YFSETQ. V lost 5 bases and J lost 1, with 16 bases in between. This CDR3 is 15 amino acids long. CDR3 sequence (DNA): TGCGCCAGCAGTACGGGGGACCTAAATTCCTACGAGCAGTACTTC. Its protein product is CASSTGDLNSYEQYF.

The J gene is TRBJ2-1, the V gene TRBV11-2; 12 bases align to TRBD2. Losses at the gene ends were 3 bases for V and 4 bases for J; bases not matched to a gene: 1. CDR1 and CDR2 from the germline V gene are SGHAT and FQNNGV. The CDR3 loop spans 15 amino acids. The CDR3 DNA reads TGTGCCAGCAGCTTTCTAGCGGGAGGGTACAATGAGCAGTTCTTC. Its protein is CASSFLAGGYNEQFF.

Here the CDR3 reads CASSTPPGVTVPSEAFF. CDR3 coding DNA: TGTGCCAGTAGTACCCCCCCTGGTGTGACAGTCCCCTCTGAAGCTTTCTTT. V gene TRBV19 combines with J gene TRBJ1-1, with TRBD1 as a possible D gene (5 bases). Germline V gene lookup returns CDR1 LNHDA and CDR2 SQIVND (reference sequence). This CDR3 is 17 amino acids long. Trimming removed 4 bases from V and 6 bases from J, with 24 bases in between.

This sequence joins TRBV11-2 and TRBJ2-7, with 9 nucleotides matching TRBD1. This CDR3 region has 16 residues. Germline V gives CDR1 SGHAT, CDR2 FQNNGV. Trimming took 2 bases from V and 1 from J; bases not matched to a gene: 6. CDR3 region: CASSLPGTGNSYEQYF. The DNA for the CDR3 is TGTGCCAGCAGCTTACCAGGGACAGGGAATTCCTACGAGCAGTACTTC.

The chain combines TRBV7-3 with TRBJ1-5; 8 bases line up with TRBD1. The V and J ends lost 5 bases and 6 bases, in that order; junction bases with no gene match: 6. This CDR3 spans 14 amino acids. Looked up from germline, CDR1 is SGHTA and CDR2 is FQGTGA. The CDR3 sequence is CASSHRDRGQPQHF. CDR3 bases: TGTGCCAGCAGCCATAGAGACAGGGGTCAGCCCCAGCATTTT.

V usage is TRBV7-3 and J usage is TRBJ2-7; 7 bases agree with TRBD2. The V and J ends lost 1 base and 7 bases, in that order; junction bases with no gene match: 7. The CDR3 spans 14 residues. Germline values: CDR1 SGHTA, CDR2 FQGTGA. The CDR3 DNA reads as TGTGCCAGCAGCTTAAGAGCGGGAAGTAAGGAGCAGTACTTC. Protein sequence: CASSLRAGSKEQYF.

This chain links TRBV5-1 with TRBJ1-2, with D possibly TRBD1 on 5 matching bases. Germline values: CDR1 SGHRS, CDR2 YFSETQ. Trimming pared 7 bases from V and 1 base from J, leaving 17 bases between. The CDR3 length is 15 residues. The CDR3 protein is CASGARGSDNYGYTF. The CDR3 DNA is TGCGCCAGCGGGGCGCGGGGGTCAGATAACTATGGCTACACCTTC.

This clone was recorded once. The rearrangement links TRBV19 to TRBJ2-7; D perhaps matches TRBD2 (5 bases). The germline V gene encodes CDR1 LNHDA and CDR2 SQIVND (reference sequence). The V end was cut by 4 bases, the J end by 4 bases, with 14 bases between. CDR3 length: 14 amino acids. The CDR3 region has the DNA TGTGCCAGTAGTAAAGCGGAACTAGTATACGAGCAGTACTTC. It is translated as CASSKAELVYEQYF.

The V and J genes are TRBV7-9 and TRBJ2-7; TRBD2 aligns across 7 bases. Trimming cost V 1 base and J 3 bases; bases outside gene matches: 12. The germline V gene has CDR1 SEHNR and CDR2 FQNEAQ (reference sequence). The CDR3 covers 17 residues. For the CDR3, the DNA is TGTGCCAGCAGCTTAGACCCTTACTGGGGGGGGAACTACGAGCAGTACTTC. Its protein product is CASSLDPYWGGNYEQYF.

The J gene is TRBJ2-2, the V gene TRBV9; no definite D call. Trimming stripped 1 base from V and 1 base from J, with 8 bases between. CDR1 and CDR2 from the germline V gene are SGDLS and YYNGEE. This CDR3 contains 15 residues. The CDR3: CASSVSPGNTGELFF. The CDR3 DNA follows: TGTGCCAGCAGCGTAAGCCCAGGGAACACCGGGGAGCTGTTTTTT.